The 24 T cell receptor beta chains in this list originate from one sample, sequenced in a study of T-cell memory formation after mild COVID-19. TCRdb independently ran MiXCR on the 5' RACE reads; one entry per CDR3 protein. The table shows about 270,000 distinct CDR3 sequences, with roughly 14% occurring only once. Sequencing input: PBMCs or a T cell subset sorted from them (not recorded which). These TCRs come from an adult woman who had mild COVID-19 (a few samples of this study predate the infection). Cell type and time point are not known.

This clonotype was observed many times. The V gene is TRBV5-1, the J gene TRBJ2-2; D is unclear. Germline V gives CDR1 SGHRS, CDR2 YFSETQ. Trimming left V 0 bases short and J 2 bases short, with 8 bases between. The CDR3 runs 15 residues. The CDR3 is CASSLVGSNTGELFF. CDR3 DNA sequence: TGCGCCAGCAGCTTGGTAGGCTCCAACACCGGGGAGCTGTTTTTT.

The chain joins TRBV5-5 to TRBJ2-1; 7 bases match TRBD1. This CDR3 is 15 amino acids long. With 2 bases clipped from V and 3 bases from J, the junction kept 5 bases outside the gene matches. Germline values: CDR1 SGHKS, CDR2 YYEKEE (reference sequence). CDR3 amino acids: CASSFTGDVYNEQFF. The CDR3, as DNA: TGTGCCAGCAGCTTCACAGGGGACGTCTACAATGAGCAGTTCTTC.

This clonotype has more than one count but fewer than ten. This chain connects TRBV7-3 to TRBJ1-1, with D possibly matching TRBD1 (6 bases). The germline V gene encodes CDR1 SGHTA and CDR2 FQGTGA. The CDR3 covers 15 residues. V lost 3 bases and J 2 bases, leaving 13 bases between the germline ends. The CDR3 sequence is CASSFQGSGNTEAFF. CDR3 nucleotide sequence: TGTGCCAGCAGCTTTCAGGGGTCGGGAAACACTGAAGCTTTCTTT.

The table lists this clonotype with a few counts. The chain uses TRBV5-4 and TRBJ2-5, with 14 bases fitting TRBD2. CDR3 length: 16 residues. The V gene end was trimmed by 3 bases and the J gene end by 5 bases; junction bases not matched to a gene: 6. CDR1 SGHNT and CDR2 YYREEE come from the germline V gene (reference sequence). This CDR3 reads CASSSGTSGSYETQYF. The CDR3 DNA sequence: TGTGCCAGCAGCTCCGGGACTAGCGGGAGTTATGAGACCCAGTACTTC.

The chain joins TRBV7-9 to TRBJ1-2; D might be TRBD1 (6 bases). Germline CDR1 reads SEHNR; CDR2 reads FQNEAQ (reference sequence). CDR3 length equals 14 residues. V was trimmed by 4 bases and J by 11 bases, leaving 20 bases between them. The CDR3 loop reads CASSSTGRRGVYTF. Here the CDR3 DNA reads TGTGCCAGCAGCTCGACAGGACGGAGGGGCGTTTACACCTTC. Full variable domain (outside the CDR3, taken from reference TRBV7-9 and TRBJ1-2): DTGVSQNPRHKITKRGQNVTFRCDPISEHNRLYWYRQTLGQGPEFLTYFQNEAQLEKSRLLSDRFSAERPKGSFSTLEIQRTEQGDSAMYLCASSSTGRRGVYTFGSGTRLTVV.

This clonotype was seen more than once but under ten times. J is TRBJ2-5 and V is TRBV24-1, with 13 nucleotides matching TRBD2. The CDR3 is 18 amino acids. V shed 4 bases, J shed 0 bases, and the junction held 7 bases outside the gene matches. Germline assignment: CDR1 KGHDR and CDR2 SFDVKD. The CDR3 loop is CATSDSLTSGGYQETQYF. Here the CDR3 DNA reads TGTGCCACCAGTGACTCTCTGACTAGCGGGGGGTACCAAGAGACCCAGTACTTC.

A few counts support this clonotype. The CDR3 region has the DNA TGTGCCAGCAGCCGCGGACTAGCGGGGACCTCCTACAATGAGCAGTTCTTC. Translating it yields CASSRGLAGTSYNEQFF. The chain couples TRBV11-3 to TRBJ2-1, with 12 bases fitting TRBD2. CDR1 and CDR2 from the germline V gene are SGHNT and YENEEA. CDR3 length: 17 amino acids. V trimming: 5 bases; J trimming: 0 bases; junction bases outside the gene matches: 5. The full variable domain, completed using reference TRBV11-3 and TRBJ2-1, is EAGVVQSPRYKIIEKKQPVAFWCNPISGHNTLYWYLQNLGQGPELLIRYENEEAVDDSQLPKDRFSAERLKGVDSTLKIQPAELGDSAVYLCASSRGLAGTSYNEQFFGPGTRLTVL.

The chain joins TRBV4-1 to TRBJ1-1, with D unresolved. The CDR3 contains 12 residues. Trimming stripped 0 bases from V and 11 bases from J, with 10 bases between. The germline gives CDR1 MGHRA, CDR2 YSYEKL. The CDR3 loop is CASSQELGPAFF. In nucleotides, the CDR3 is TGCGCCAGCAGCCAAGAGTTAGGGCCCGCTTTCTTT.

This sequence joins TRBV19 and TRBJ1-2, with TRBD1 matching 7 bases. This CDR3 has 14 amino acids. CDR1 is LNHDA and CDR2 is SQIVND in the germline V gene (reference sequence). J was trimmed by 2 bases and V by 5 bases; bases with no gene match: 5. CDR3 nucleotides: TGTGCCAGTAGTGAAGGGACAGAAAACTATGGCTACACCTTC. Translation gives CASSEGTENYGYTF.

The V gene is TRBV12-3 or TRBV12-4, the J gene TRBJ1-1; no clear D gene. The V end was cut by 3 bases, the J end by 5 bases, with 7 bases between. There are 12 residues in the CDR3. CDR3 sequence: CASSFTRTEAFF. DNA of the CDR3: TGTGCCAGCAGTTTTACGCGGACTGAAGCTTTCTTT.

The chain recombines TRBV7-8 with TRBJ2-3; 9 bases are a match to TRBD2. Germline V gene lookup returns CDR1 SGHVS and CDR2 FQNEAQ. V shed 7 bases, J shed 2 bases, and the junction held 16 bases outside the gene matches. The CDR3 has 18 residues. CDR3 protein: CASIPRGGAFSVTDTQYF. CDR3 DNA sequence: TGTGCCAGCATCCCACGCGGGGGGGCCTTTTCAGTCACAGATACGCAGTATTTT.

The CDR3 loop is CSATDGHYQPQHF. The CDR3 region has the DNA TGCAGTGCTACCGACGGACACTATCAGCCCCAGCATTTT. The gene calls are TRBV20-1 and TRBJ1-5, with D perhaps TRBD1 (5 bases). The CDR3 is 13 amino acids. V dropped 4 bases and J dropped 5 bases, with 12 bases sitting between them. Germline V gene data show CDR1 as DFQATT and CDR2 as SNEGSKA (reference sequence).

This CDR3 reads CASRYGQGPDGYTF. CDR3 nucleotide sequence: TGTGCCAGCAGGTACGGACAGGGTCCAGATGGCTACACCTTC. The V and J genes are TRBV14 and TRBJ1-2; TRBD1 aligns across 8 bases. V shed 6 bases and J 6 bases; nucleotides not matched to a gene: 9. CDR1 SGHDN and CDR2 FVKESK come from the germline V gene. This CDR3 is built from 14 residues.

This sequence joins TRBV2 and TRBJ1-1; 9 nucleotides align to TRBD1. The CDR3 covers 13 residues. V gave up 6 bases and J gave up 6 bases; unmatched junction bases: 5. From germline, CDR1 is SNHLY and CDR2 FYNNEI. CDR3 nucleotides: TGTGCCAGCAGATTCACAGGGGGCCCTGAAGCTTTCTTT. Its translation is CASRFTGGPEAFF.

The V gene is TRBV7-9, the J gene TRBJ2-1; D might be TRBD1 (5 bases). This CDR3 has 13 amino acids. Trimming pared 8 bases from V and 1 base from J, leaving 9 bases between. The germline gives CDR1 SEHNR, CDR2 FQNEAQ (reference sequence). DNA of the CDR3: TGTGCCAGCGGACGACAGTCCTACAATGAGCAGTTCTTC. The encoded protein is CASGRQSYNEQFF. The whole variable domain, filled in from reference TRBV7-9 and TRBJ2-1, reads DTGVSQNPRHKITKRGQNVTFRCDPISEHNRLYWYRQTLGQGPEFLTYFQNEAQLEKSRLLSDRFSAERPKGSFSTLEIQRTEQGDSAMYLCASGRQSYNEQFFGPGTRLTVL.

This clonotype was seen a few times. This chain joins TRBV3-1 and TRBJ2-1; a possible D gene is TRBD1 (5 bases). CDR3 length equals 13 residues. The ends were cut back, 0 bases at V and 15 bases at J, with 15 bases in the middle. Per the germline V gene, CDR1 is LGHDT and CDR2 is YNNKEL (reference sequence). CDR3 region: CASSQDIRGSRFF. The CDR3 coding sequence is TGTGCCAGCAGCCAAGATATAAGGGGTTCTAGGTTCTTC.

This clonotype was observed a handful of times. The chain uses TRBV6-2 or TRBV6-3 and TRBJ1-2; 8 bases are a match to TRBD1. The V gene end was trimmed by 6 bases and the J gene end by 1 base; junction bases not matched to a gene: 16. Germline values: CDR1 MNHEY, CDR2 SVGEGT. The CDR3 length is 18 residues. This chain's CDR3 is CASRQIALTGANNYGYTF. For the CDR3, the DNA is TGTGCCAGCAGACAAATCGCCTTGACAGGGGCCAATAACTATGGCTACACCTTC.

CDR3 region: CSAQDALGYTF. The CDR3 nucleotides are TGCAGTGCTCAGGACGCCTTGGGCTACACCTTC. The J gene is TRBJ1-2, the V gene TRBV20-1; D unresolved. Germline values: CDR1 DFQATT, CDR2 SNEGSKA (reference sequence). V was clipped by 5 bases and J by 8 bases, with 12 bases between them. This CDR3 has 11 residues.

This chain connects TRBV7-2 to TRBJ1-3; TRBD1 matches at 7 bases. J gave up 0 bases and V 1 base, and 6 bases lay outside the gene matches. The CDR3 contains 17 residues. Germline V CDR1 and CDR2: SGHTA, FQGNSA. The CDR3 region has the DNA TGTGCCAGCAGCTTAGTTGGGACAGAATTCTCTGGAAACACCATATATTTT. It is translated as CASSLVGTEFSGNTIYF.

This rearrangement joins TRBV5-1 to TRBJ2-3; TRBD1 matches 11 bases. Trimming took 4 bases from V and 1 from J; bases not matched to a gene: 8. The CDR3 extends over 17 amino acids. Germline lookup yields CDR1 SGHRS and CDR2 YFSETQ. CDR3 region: CASSTGQGADGTDTQYF. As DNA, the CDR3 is TGCGCCAGCAGCACCGGACAGGGGGCGGATGGCACAGATACGCAGTATTTT.

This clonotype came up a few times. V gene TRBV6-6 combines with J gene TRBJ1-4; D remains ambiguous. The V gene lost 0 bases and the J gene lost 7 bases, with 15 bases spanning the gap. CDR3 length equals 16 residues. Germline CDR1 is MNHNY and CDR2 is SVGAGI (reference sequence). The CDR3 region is CASSYSRQLKGEKLFF. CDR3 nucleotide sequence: TGTGCCAGCAGTTACTCCCGGCAGTTAAAGGGTGAAAAACTGTTTTTT.

CDR3 amino acids: CASSLGSGRNTGELFF. Written as DNA, the CDR3 is TGTGCCAGCAGCTTAGGGTCAGGGAGGAACACCGGGGAGCTGTTTTTT. The chain recombines TRBV5-6 with TRBJ2-2; D possibly uses TRBD1 or TRBD2 (5 bases each). V lost 2 bases, J lost 1 base, and 12 bases lay in between. The length of the CDR3 is 16 residues. Germline V gene sequence: CDR1 SGHDT, CDR2 YYEEEE.

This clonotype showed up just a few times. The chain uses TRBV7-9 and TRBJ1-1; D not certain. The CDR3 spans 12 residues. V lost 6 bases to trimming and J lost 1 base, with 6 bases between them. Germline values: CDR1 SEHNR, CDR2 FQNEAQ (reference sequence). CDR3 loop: CASSHRNTEAFF. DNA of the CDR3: TGTGCCAGCAGTCACAGGAACACTGAAGCTTTCTTT. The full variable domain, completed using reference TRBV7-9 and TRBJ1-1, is DTGVSQNPRHKITKRGQNVTFRCDPISEHNRLYWYRQTLGQGPEFLTYFQNEAQLEKSRLLSDRFSAERPKGSFSTLEIQRTEQGDSAMYLCASSHRNTEAFFGQGTRLTVV.

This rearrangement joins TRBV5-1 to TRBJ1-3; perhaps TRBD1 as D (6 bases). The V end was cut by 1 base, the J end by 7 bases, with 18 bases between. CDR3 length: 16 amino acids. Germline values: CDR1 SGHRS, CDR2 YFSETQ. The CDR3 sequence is CASSLSGSDRGNTIYF. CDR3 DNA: TGCGCCAGCAGCTTGAGTGGTTCGGATAGGGGGAACACCATATATTTT.